This T cell receptor (beta chain) was obtained from a study of low-dose radiotherapy and immunotherapy resistance in tumors. Study at large: Dosing for Cohort 2 consisted of 1 Gy per fraction every two weeks, reaching a total of 13 Gy over 26 weeks. Every six weeks patients received intravenous ipilimumab 1 mg/kg, and every two weeks they received intravenous nivolumab 240 mg. A daily 300 mg dose of oral aspirin was taken by patients for four cycles from cycle 1 day 1.

TRAV- and TRBV-specific primers were used for first-strand cDNA, which covered alpha and beta chains. A constant-region primer paired with the V-primer adapter amplified TCRs over about 19 PCR cycles. TCRdb re-analysed the reads in MiXCR, keeping a single row per CDR3 protein. Here the sample spans approximately 100,000 distinct CDR3 sequences, around 20% being singletons. This clonotype has just a few counts. A much bigger clone sits one base away, suggesting this may be a read error. Described time point: after trial treatment. Treatment indicated: LDRT plus nivolumab, ipilimumab, low-dose cyclophosphamide and aspirin (RACIN trial). Donors received a regimen that comprised nivolumab, ipilimumab, aspirin, low-dose cyclophosphamide and low-dose radiotherapy. This CDR3 has 17 amino acids. Trimming took 8 bases from V and 1 from J; bases not matched to a gene: 16. The germline V gene encodes CDR1 MDHEN and CDR2 SYDVKM.

The sequence was obtained from a male donor with prostate cancer. The chain uses TRBV28 and TRBJ2-5; 7 bases match TRBD2. The material was PBMCs, obtained after low-dose radiotherapy plus immunotherapy. The CDR3 protein is CASAGAPGGAFQETQYF. The CDR3 DNA sequence: TGTGCCAGCGCGGGAGCTCCGGGGGGAGCCTTCCAAGAGACCCAGTACTTC.